These 10 T cell receptor beta chains originate from one sample sequenced in a study of Ad26.COV2.S vaccination and SARS-CoV-2 variants. The protocol was immunoSEQ multiplex PCR, while the TCRdb copy is restricted to in-frame clones and leaves out a portion. This table has around 380,000 clones, around 85% appearing once. As to treatment: some 20 received Ad26.COV2.S at low or high dose, single or two shots; about five received placebo; per-sample allocation not given. Specimens were obtained on day 63 following the first vaccine or placebo injection. The sequenced sample was peripheral blood, obtained in a trial of Ad26.COV2.S vaccine versus placebo. Every receptor here comes from a person between 18 and 59 years old who received the Ad26.COV2.S COVID-19 vaccine or a placebo.

The V gene is TRBV7-9, the J gene TRBJ1-2, with a tentative D call TRBD1 (5 bases). Trimming took off 8 bases at V and 5 bases at J, with 12 bases between the two ends. CDR1 and CDR2 (germline): SEHNR, FQNEAQ (reference sequence). The CDR3 extends over 12 amino acids. CDR3 sequence (DNA): TGTGCCAGCTTCTCGGGGGAGTATGGCTACACCTTC. Translation gives CASFSGEYGYTF.

In this sample, this clone turned up once. The chain uses TRBV7-9 and TRBJ1-2; TRBD1 aligns across 7 bases. Trimming cost V 3 bases and J 7 bases; bases outside gene matches: 8. This CDR3 has 14 residues. Germline CDR1 reads SEHNR; CDR2 reads FQNEAQ (reference sequence). The CDR3 coding sequence is TGTGCCAGCAGCTTGGGGCCCGGACAGGCTGGCTACACCTTC. It encodes CASSLGPGQAGYTF.

The chain is built from TRBV2 and TRBJ2-5; TRBD2 is a possible D gene (5 bases). Germline V gene lookup returns CDR1 SNHLY and CDR2 FYNNEI. The CDR3 is made up of 14 amino acids. V was clipped by 6 bases and J by 3 bases, with 14 bases between them. CDR3 DNA: TGTGCCAGCAGCAAAGAAAACGGGAAAGAGACCCAGTACTTC. It codes for CASSKENGKETQYF.

The chain recombines TRBV5-6 with TRBJ1-6; the D gene is possibly TRBD1 (6 bases). Trimming stripped 1 base from V and 7 bases from J, with 15 bases between. The germline gives CDR1 SGHDT, CDR2 YYEEEE. There are 16 residues in the CDR3. The CDR3 DNA reads as TGTGCCAGCAGCTTGTTTATGTCAGGGGCCAATTCACCCCTCCACTTT. This codes for CASSLFMSGANSPLHF.

The CDR3 nucleotides read TGTGCCAGCCCCCGGGACAGCTTATACAATGAGCAGTTCTTC. Its protein is CASPRDSLYNEQFF. The rearrangement uses TRBV6-4 and TRBJ2-1; 7 bases fit TRBD1. J gave up 4 bases and V 8 bases, and 8 bases lay outside the gene matches. The CDR3 contains 14 residues. Germline-derived CDR1 and CDR2 are MRHNA and SNTAGT.

The chain couples TRBV2 to TRBJ2-3, with D possibly matching TRBD2 (5 bases). CDR3 length: 14 amino acids. Trimming took off 2 bases at V and 8 bases at J, with 14 bases between the two ends. Per the germline V gene, CDR1 is SNHLY and CDR2 is FYNNEI. CDR3 nucleotides: TGTGCCAGCAGTGAACAACCCACGGCGGGTACGCAGTATTTT. Protein product: CASSEQPTAGTQYF.

This chain connects TRBV27 to TRBJ2-1; D is undetermined. This CDR3 is built from 12 residues. V gave up 4 bases and J gave up 9 bases, with 10 bases separating them. The germline gives CDR1 MNHEY, CDR2 SMNVEV (reference sequence). CDR3 region: CASSSGFGEQFF. The DNA of the CDR3 is TGTGCCAGCAGTTCCGGGTTCGGTGAGCAGTTCTTC.

J is TRBJ1-2 and V is TRBV19; D is ambiguous. V was pared by 4 bases and J by 4 bases, with 7 bases between. Germline lookup yields CDR1 LNHDA and CDR2 SQIVND (reference sequence). This CDR3 is 12 amino acids long. The DNA of the CDR3 is TGTGCCAGTAGTAGGGAGGTCTATGGCTACACCTTC. Amino acids: CASSREVYGYTF.

The rearrangement uses TRBV4-1 and TRBJ2-7; D is perhaps TRBD1 (6 bases). Germline values: CDR1 MGHRA, CDR2 YSYEKL. CDR3 size: 15 residues. With 7 bases removed from V and 3 bases from J, the gap between germline ends came to 19 bases. The CDR3 loop is CASKYFPGENYEQYF. CDR3 DNA sequence: TGCGCCAGCAAGTATTTTCCAGGGGAGAACTACGAGCAGTACTTC.

This clone has just one count. This chain links TRBV6-5 with TRBJ1-1; D not certain. This CDR3 has 11 amino acids. Germline values: CDR1 MNHEY, CDR2 SVGAGI. Deletions cut 6 bases from V and 5 bases from J, with 7 bases between. In nucleotides, the CDR3 is TGTGCCAGCAGGGTAAATACTGAAGCTTTCTTT. Translated: CASRVNTEAFF.